The rows below give T cell receptor beta chains drawn from one sample of a study of shared clonotypes between healthy human individuals. TCRdb's copy holds only in-frame clones and misses some; the assay was immunoSEQ multiplex PCR. Counted here are more than 550,000 clones, roughly 88% occurring once; the ten biggest clones make up 34%. Sequenced material: memory CD8+ T cells from PBMCs. The receptors were gathered from a man in his late teens or twenties in good health. Some clones in this sample may be carry-over from other donors' samples. Both conserved end residues are part of each CDR3. D genes are given only for firm matches. Expanded clones get a size class; other rows say once, few or many, or leave the size out.

d_call: TRBD1
cdr3_length: 19
clone_size: .
v_call: TRBV10-3
j_call: TRBJ1-5
cdr3_nt: TGTGCCATCAGTGATTTCAACAGGGGGCTGGGGGAAAAAAATCAGCCCCAGCATTTT
cdr3_aa: CAISDFNRGLGEKNQPQHF

d_call: TRBD2
cdr3_length: 15
clone_size: .
v_call: TRBV5-6
j_call: TRBJ2-1
cdr3_nt: TGTGCCAGCAGCCAGGGGACTAGCCTCGGGAATGAGCAGTTCTTC
cdr3_aa: CASSQGTSLGNEQFF

d_call: .
cdr3_length: 16
clone_size: .
v_call: TRBV9
j_call: TRBJ1-4
cdr3_nt: TGTGCCAGCAGCCCCGAGGGGCGGTTAGGTAATGAAAAACTGTTTTTT
cdr3_aa: CASSPEGRLGNEKLFF

d_call: .
cdr3_length: 15
clone_size: few
v_call: TRBV28
j_call: TRBJ1-1
cdr3_nt: TGTGCCAGCAGTGCCTTGAGGTGGGGGAACACTGAAGCTTTCTTT
cdr3_aa: CASSALRWGNTEAFF

d_call: .
cdr3_length: 15
clone_size: .
v_call: TRBV13
j_call: TRBJ1-5
cdr3_nt: TGTGCCAGCACCCAGGGGAGGGCTTCCAATCAGCCCCAGCATTTT
cdr3_aa: CASTQGRASNQPQHF

d_call: .
cdr3_length: 13
clone_size: .
v_call: TRBV5-5
j_call: TRBJ1-1
cdr3_nt: TGTGCCAGCAGCTCCTGGGGGAACACTGAAGCTTTCTTT
cdr3_aa: CASSSWGNTEAFF

d_call: .
cdr3_length: 15
clone_size: .
v_call: TRBV9
j_call: TRBJ2-3
cdr3_nt: TGTGCCAGCAGCGGAGGCAGGATCCGGACAGATACGCAGTATTTT
cdr3_aa: CASSGGRIRTDTQYF

d_call: .
cdr3_length: 13
clone_size: .
v_call: TRBV27
j_call: TRBJ2-7
cdr3_nt: TGTGCCAGCAGTTCCCTGCCCCTCCGAGAGCAGTACTTC
cdr3_aa: CASSSLPLREQYF

d_call: .
cdr3_length: 15
clone_size: .
v_call: TRBV11-3
j_call: TRBJ2-6
cdr3_nt: TGTGCCAGCAGCTTCGTGCAGACTGGGGCCAACGTCCTGACTTTC
cdr3_aa: CASSFVQTGANVLTF

d_call: .
cdr3_length: 13
clone_size: .
v_call: TRBV27
j_call: TRBJ2-5
cdr3_nt: TGTGCCAGCCGAAGTTGGCAGGGGGAGACCCAGTACTTC
cdr3_aa: CASRSWQGETQYF

d_call: .
cdr3_length: 13
clone_size: .
v_call: TRBV10-1
j_call: TRBJ2-7
cdr3_nt: TGCGCCAGCAGTGAGTCGAGAGGGCACGAGCAGTACTTC
cdr3_aa: CASSESRGHEQYF

d_call: .
cdr3_length: 13
clone_size: .
v_call: TRBV21-1
j_call: TRBJ1-5
cdr3_nt: TGTGCCAGTTTAACAGGGGGAAGTATGGCCCAGCATTTT
cdr3_aa: CASLTGGSMAQHF

d_call: .
cdr3_length: 12
clone_size: .
v_call: TRBV19
j_call: TRBJ1-1
cdr3_nt: TGTGCCAGTAGTATGAGAGGGACTGAAGCTTTCTTT
cdr3_aa: CASSMRGTEAFF

d_call: .
cdr3_length: 15
clone_size: .
v_call: TRBV30
j_call: TRBJ2-3
cdr3_nt: TGTGCCTGGAGGATCGGGTATTCTCCCACAGATACGCAGTATTTT
cdr3_aa: CAWRIGYSPTDTQYF

d_call: .
cdr3_length: 16
clone_size: .
v_call: TRBV9
j_call: TRBJ2-7
cdr3_nt: TGTGCCAGCAGCGTAGTACCGGGGCGCCCCCCCTACGAGCAGTACTTC
cdr3_aa: CASSVVPGRPPYEQYF

d_call: .
cdr3_length: 11
clone_size: .
v_call: TRBV2
j_call: TRBJ1-2
cdr3_nt: TGTGCCAGACTAATGGGAGTTGTGCGCACCTTC
cdr3_aa: CARLMGVVRTF

d_call: TRBD2
cdr3_length: 17
clone_size: .
v_call: TRBV6-1
j_call: TRBJ2-5
cdr3_nt: TGTGCCAGCAGTGGACCGGGACTAGCGGGAGGAGGAAAGACCCAGTACTTC
cdr3_aa: CASSGPGLAGGGKTQYF

d_call: .
cdr3_length: 14
clone_size: .
v_call: TRBV7-9
j_call: TRBJ1-5
cdr3_nt: TGTGCCAGCAGCTTAGAACAGGGAGGACAGCCCCAGCATTTT
cdr3_aa: CASSLEQGGQPQHF

d_call: .
cdr3_length: 12
clone_size: .
v_call: TRBV6-1
j_call: TRBJ2-2
cdr3_nt: TGTGCCAGCAGTGAGACCAGCGGGGAGCTGTTTTTT
cdr3_aa: CASSETSGELFF

d_call: .
cdr3_length: 15
clone_size: .
v_call: TRBV29-1
j_call: TRBJ1-4
cdr3_nt: TGCAGCGTTGGGCAGACGGACCAGCTGGGTGAAAAACTGTTTTTT
cdr3_aa: CSVGQTDQLGEKLFF

d_call: TRBD1
cdr3_length: 15
clone_size: once
v_call: TRBV11-2
j_call: TRBJ1-2
cdr3_nt: TGTGCCAGCAGCTTCGAGACAGGGGGCGGTTATGGCTACACCTTC
cdr3_aa: CASSFETGGGYGYTF

d_call: .
cdr3_length: 14
clone_size: .
v_call: TRBV6-1
j_call: TRBJ1-2
cdr3_nt: TGTGCCAGCGGGGATCCGGGCCTGAACTATGGCTACACCTTC
cdr3_aa: CASGDPGLNYGYTF

d_call: .
cdr3_length: 13
clone_size: .
v_call: TRBV6-4
j_call: TRBJ2-7
cdr3_nt: TGTGCCAGCAGTGACCCGGGACCATACGAGCAGTACTTC
cdr3_aa: CASSDPGPYEQYF

d_call: .
cdr3_length: 15
clone_size: .
v_call: TRBV5-1
j_call: TRBJ2-1
cdr3_nt: TGCGCCAGCAGCTCGAGCGAGATCTCCTACAATGAGCAGTTCTTC
cdr3_aa: CASSSSEISYNEQFF

d_call: .
cdr3_length: 19
clone_size: .
v_call: TRBV9
j_call: TRBJ2-6
cdr3_nt: TGTGCCAGCAGCGTCAACAGGGTTTCACCTCCCCGAGGGGCCAACGTCCTGACTTTC
cdr3_aa: CASSVNRVSPPRGANVLTF

d_call: .
cdr3_length: 14
clone_size: .
v_call: TRBV9
j_call: TRBJ1-5
cdr3_nt: TGTGCCAGCAGAGTAGGGCAGAGCAATCAGCCCCAGCATTTT
cdr3_aa: CASRVGQSNQPQHF

d_call: TRBD1
cdr3_length: 16
clone_size: .
v_call: TRBV5-6
j_call: TRBJ2-3
cdr3_nt: TGTGCCAGCAGCTCCAGGGACAGGGGGCTGACAGATACGCAGTATTTT
cdr3_aa: CASSSRDRGLTDTQYF

d_call: .
cdr3_length: 14
clone_size: .
v_call: TRBV11-2
j_call: TRBJ2-7
cdr3_nt: TGTGCCAGCAGCTCACCGGCTTTCTCCTACGAGCAGTACTTC
cdr3_aa: CASSSPAFSYEQYF

d_call: TRBD1
cdr3_length: 15
clone_size: .
v_call: TRBV19
j_call: TRBJ1-1
cdr3_nt: TGTGCCAGTAGTATCCTACAGGGGCCGAACACTGAAGCTTTCTTT
cdr3_aa: CASSILQGPNTEAFF

d_call: TRBD1
cdr3_length: 13
clone_size: .
v_call: TRBV6-1
j_call: TRBJ1-2
cdr3_nt: TGTGCCAGCAGTGGAGACAGGGGCTATGGCTACACCTTC
cdr3_aa: CASSGDRGYGYTF

d_call: .
cdr3_length: 11
clone_size: .
v_call: TRBV28
j_call: TRBJ2-7
cdr3_nt: TGTGCCAGCAGCCGCGCATACGAGCAGTACTTC
cdr3_aa: CASSRAYEQYF

d_call: .
cdr3_length: 15
clone_size: .
v_call: TRBV6-5
j_call: TRBJ1-3
cdr3_nt: TGTGCCAGCAGCTACACCATGACAGTTGGAAACACCATATATTTT
cdr3_aa: CASSYTMTVGNTIYF

d_call: TRBD1
cdr3_length: 14
clone_size: few
v_call: TRBV6-6
j_call: TRBJ2-7
cdr3_nt: TGTGCCAGCAGTTACGGGACAGGGGGCGACGAGCAGTACTTC
cdr3_aa: CASSYGTGGDEQYF

d_call: .
cdr3_length: 15
clone_size: .
v_call: TRBV4-1
j_call: TRBJ2-3
cdr3_nt: TGCGCCAGCAGCCAAGTCGGGCCCCGCACAGATACGCAGTATTTT
cdr3_aa: CASSQVGPRTDTQYF

d_call: .
cdr3_length: 15
clone_size: once
v_call: TRBV19
j_call: TRBJ2-7
cdr3_nt: TGTGCCAGTAGTATCGGCCCTACCCCTAACTACGAGCAGTACTTC
cdr3_aa: CASSIGPTPNYEQYF

d_call: .
cdr3_length: 15
clone_size: .
v_call: TRBV10-3
j_call: TRBJ2-3
cdr3_nt: TGTGCCATCAGTGAGAGTGCCGGGTTCACAGATACGCAGTATTTT
cdr3_aa: CAISESAGFTDTQYF

d_call: TRBD1
cdr3_length: 14
clone_size: .
v_call: TRBV10-3
j_call: TRBJ2-7
cdr3_nt: TGTGCCATCAGACCCCCGGGACAGGGTTACGAGCAGTACTTC
cdr3_aa: CAIRPPGQGYEQYF

d_call: .
cdr3_length: 15
clone_size: .
v_call: TRBV6-1
j_call: TRBJ1-2
cdr3_nt: TGTGCCAGCAGTGAAGGAGAGGGACCTAACTATGGCTACACCTTC
cdr3_aa: CASSEGEGPNYGYTF

d_call: .
cdr3_length: 14
clone_size: .
v_call: TRBV2
j_call: TRBJ2-5
cdr3_nt: TGTGCCAGCAGTGAAAAGGGGTCGAGGCAGACCCAGTACTTC
cdr3_aa: CASSEKGSRQTQYF

d_call: TRBD1
cdr3_length: 16
clone_size: .
v_call: TRBV7-9
j_call: TRBJ1-2
cdr3_nt: TGTGCCAGCAGCTTACCAGGGGGCTCACCTAACTATGGCTACACCTTC
cdr3_aa: CASSLPGGSPNYGYTF

d_call: .
cdr3_length: 19
clone_size: once
v_call: TRBV11-1
j_call: TRBJ2-1
cdr3_nt: TGTGCCAGCAGCTCCTACGACACCGAACTAGGGTTTCTGAGGAATGAGCAGTTCTTC
cdr3_aa: CASSSYDTELGFLRNEQFF

d_call: .
cdr3_length: 15
clone_size: .
v_call: TRBV5-1
j_call: TRBJ2-1
cdr3_nt: TGCGCCAGCAGGTGGAGGACGGCCCTCGGAAATGAGCAGTTCTTC
cdr3_aa: CASRWRTALGNEQFF

d_call: .
cdr3_length: 15
clone_size: .
v_call: TRBV29-1
j_call: TRBJ2-7
cdr3_nt: TGCAGCGTTGTGTCAGCGTCACAAAGCTCCTACGAGCAGTACTTC
cdr3_aa: CSVVSASQSSYEQYF

d_call: .
cdr3_length: 12
clone_size: .
v_call: TRBV7-9
j_call: TRBJ1-1
cdr3_nt: TGTGCCAGCAGCTTTGGGCGGACTGAAGCTTTCTTT
cdr3_aa: CASSFGRTEAFF

d_call: .
cdr3_length: 14
clone_size: .
v_call: TRBV4-1
j_call: TRBJ1-3
cdr3_nt: TGCGCCAGCAGCCAAGATTCAGGGCGAAACACCATATATTTT
cdr3_aa: CASSQDSGRNTIYF

d_call: .
cdr3_length: 15
clone_size: .
v_call: TRBV7-9
j_call: TRBJ1-1
cdr3_nt: TGTGCCAGCAGCATGATAAGACTGGAGAACACTGAAGCTTTCTTT
cdr3_aa: CASSMIRLENTEAFF

d_call: .
cdr3_length: 16
clone_size: .
v_call: TRBV7-9
j_call: TRBJ2-1
cdr3_nt: TGTGCCAGCAGCTTAATTGACAGTTCCTCCTACAATGAGCAGTTCTTC
cdr3_aa: CASSLIDSSSYNEQFF

d_call: TRBD2
cdr3_length: 13
clone_size: .
v_call: TRBV7-9
j_call: TRBJ2-7
cdr3_nt: TGTGCCAGCAGCCCGGGACTACCCTACGAGCAGTACTTC
cdr3_aa: CASSPGLPYEQYF